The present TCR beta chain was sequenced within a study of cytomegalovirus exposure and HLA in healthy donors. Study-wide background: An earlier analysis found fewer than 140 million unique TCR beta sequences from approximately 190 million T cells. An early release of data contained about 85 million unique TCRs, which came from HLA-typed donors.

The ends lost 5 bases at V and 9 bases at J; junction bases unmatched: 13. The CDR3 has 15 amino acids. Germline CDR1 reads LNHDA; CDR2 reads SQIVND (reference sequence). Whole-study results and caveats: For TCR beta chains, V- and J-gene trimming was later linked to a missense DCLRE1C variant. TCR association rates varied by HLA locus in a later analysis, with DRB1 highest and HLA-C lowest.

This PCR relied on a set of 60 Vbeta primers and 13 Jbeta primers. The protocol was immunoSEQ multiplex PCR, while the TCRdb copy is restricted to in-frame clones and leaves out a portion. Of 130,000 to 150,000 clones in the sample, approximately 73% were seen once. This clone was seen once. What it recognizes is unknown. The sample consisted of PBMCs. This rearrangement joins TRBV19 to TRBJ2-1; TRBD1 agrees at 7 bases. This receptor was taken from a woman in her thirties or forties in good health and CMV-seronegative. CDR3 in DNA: TGTGCCAGTAGTCCCGGAGGTCTAGGGGGCCTTGAGCAGTTCTTC. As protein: CASSPGGLGGLEQFF.